Each of the 5 T cell receptor beta chains below was sequenced from the same sample in a study of T cells in Graves' hyperthyroidism and ophthalmopathy. TCR beta CDR3 regions were amplified from RNA. Carried out on the TCR CDR3, a first-round RT-PCR used the HTBI primer set. TCRdb re-derived calls from the multiplex PCR reads in MiXCR, one entry per CDR3 protein. This sample has 350,000 to 400,000 distinct CDR3 sequences, with approximately 15% found just once. Sequencing input: blood. The origin of the receptors is a woman between 55 and 75 years old with Graves' hyperthyroidism.

Ten or more counts support this clonotype. This chain connects TRBV11-2 to TRBJ2-5; 8 nucleotides match TRBD2. This CDR3 is 15 amino acids long. The J segment lost 9 bases and the V segment lost 1 base, leaving 10 bases of the junction unmatched. Germline V lookup: CDR1 SGHAT, CDR2 FQNNGV. Here the CDR3 DNA reads TGTGCCAGCAGCTTAGTTCAAGGGCGGGGGGAGCCCCAGTACTTC. Translated, it gives CASSLVQGRGEPQYF.

With regard to this clonotype: This CDR3 fails to terminate in the conserved phenylalanine or tryptophan, so it likely reflects a read error. The V and J genes are TRBV5-6 and TRBJ1-2; D might be TRBD1 (6 bases). The V gene's germline CDR1 is SGHDT and CDR2 YYEEEE. This CDR3 contains 14 residues. The germline V and J ends were trimmed by 2 bases and 9 bases, with 17 bases remaining between them. The CDR3 loop reads CASSLGGRNRRYTL. The DNA for the CDR3 is TGTGCCAGCAGCTTAGGGGGACGTAATCGTCGCTACACCCTC.

This clonotype was observed a few times. This chain links TRBV10-3 with TRBJ2-1; 16 bases match TRBD2. V was clipped by 7 bases and J by 0 bases; unmatched bases: 6. From germline, CDR1 is ENHRY and CDR2 SYGVKD. CDR3 length equals 18 residues. DNA for the CDR3: TGTGCCATCACCCCGGGACTAGCGGGGGGGAGCTCCTACAATGAGCAGTTCTTC. Its protein product is CAITPGLAGGSSYNEQFF.

This clonotype was seen at least ten times. The chain carries TRBV6-6 and TRBJ2-2; D possibly corresponds to TRBD2 (5 bases). The ends were cut back, 0 bases at V and 6 bases at J, with 11 bases in the middle. The germline gives CDR1 MNHNY, CDR2 SVGAGI (reference sequence). The CDR3 totals 15 residues. CDR3 residues: CASSYSASRAGELFF. The CDR3 DNA follows: TGTGCCAGCAGTTACTCGGCTAGCCGGGCCGGGGAGCTGTTTTTT.

This clonotype was recorded many times. J is TRBJ2-7 and V is TRBV6-6; 9 nucleotides match TRBD1. This CDR3 is 15 amino acids long. V shed 0 bases and J 5 bases; nucleotides not matched to a gene: 5. Germline V lookup: CDR1 MNHNY, CDR2 SVGAGI (reference sequence). The CDR3 loop is CASSYSGTGSHEQYF. The CDR3 DNA is TGTGCCAGCAGTTACTCAGGGACAGGGTCCCACGAGCAGTACTTC.